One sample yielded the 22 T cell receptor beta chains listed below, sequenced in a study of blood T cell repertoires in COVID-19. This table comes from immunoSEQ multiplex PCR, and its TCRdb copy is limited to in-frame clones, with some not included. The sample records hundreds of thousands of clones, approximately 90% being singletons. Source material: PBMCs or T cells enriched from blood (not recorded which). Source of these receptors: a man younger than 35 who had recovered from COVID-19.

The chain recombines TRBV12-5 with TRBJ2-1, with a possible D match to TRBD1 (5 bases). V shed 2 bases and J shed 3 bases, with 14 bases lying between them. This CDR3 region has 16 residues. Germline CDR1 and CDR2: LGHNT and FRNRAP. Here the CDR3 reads CASGLRDSLNYNEQFF. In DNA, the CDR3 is TGTGCTAGTGGTTTGCGAGACAGTCTTAACTACAATGAGCAGTTCTTC.

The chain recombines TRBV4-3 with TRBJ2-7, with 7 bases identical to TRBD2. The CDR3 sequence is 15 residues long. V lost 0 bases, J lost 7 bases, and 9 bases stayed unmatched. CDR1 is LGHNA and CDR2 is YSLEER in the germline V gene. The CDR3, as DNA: TGCGCCAGCAGCCAAGAATACCAGGGAGGGAATGAGCAGTACTTC. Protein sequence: CASSQEYQGGNEQYF.

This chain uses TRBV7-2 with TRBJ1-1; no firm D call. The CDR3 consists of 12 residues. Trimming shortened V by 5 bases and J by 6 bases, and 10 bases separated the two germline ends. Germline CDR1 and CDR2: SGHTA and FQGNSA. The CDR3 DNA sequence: TGTGCCAGCAGCCCCGGGGTTCCTGAAGCTTTCTTT. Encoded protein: CASSPGVPEAFF. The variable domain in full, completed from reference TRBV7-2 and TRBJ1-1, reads GAGVSQSPSNKVTEKGKDVELRCDPISGHTALYWYRQSLGQGLEFLIYFQGNSAPDKSGLPSDRFSAERTGGSVSTLTIQRTQQEDSAVYLCASSPGVPEAFFGQGTRLTVV.

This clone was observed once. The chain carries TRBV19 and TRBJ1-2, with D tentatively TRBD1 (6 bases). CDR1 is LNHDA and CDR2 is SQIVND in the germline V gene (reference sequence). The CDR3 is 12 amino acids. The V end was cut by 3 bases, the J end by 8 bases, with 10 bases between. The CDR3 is CASSIPQGGYTF. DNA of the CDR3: TGTGCCAGTAGTATTCCGCAGGGGGGCTACACCTTC.

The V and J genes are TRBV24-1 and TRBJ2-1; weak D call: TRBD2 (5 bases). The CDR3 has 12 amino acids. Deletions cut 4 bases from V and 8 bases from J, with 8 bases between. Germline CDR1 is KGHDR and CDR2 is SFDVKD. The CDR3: CATSETEDEQFF. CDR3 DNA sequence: TGTGCCACCAGTGAAACGGAGGATGAGCAGTTCTTC.

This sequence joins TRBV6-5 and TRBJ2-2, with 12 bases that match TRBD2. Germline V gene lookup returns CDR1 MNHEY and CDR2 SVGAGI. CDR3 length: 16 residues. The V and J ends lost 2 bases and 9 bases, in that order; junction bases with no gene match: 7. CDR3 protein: CASSYKPSGGARELFF. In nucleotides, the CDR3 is TGTGCCAGCAGTTACAAACCTAGCGGGGGGGCCAGGGAGCTGTTTTTT.

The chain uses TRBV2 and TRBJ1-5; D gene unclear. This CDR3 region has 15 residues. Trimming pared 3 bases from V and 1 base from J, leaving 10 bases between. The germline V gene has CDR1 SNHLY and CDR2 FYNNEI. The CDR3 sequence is CASSERGNSNQPQHF. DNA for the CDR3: TGTGCCAGCAGTGAGAGAGGGAACAGCAATCAGCCCCAGCATTTT.

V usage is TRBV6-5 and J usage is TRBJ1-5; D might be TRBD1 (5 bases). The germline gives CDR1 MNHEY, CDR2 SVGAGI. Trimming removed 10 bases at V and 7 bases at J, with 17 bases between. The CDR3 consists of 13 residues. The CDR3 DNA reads TGTGCCATTGGCAGGGAGGGGTTGCAGCCCCAGCATTTT. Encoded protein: CAIGREGLQPQHF.

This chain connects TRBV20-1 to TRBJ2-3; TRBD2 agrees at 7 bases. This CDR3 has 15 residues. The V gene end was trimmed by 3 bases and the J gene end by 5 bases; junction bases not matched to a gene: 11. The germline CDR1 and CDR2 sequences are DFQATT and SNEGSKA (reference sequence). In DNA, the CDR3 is TGCAGTGCTAGTCCTGGCGGGGGTTATATAGATACGCAGTATTTT. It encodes CSASPGGGYIDTQYF.

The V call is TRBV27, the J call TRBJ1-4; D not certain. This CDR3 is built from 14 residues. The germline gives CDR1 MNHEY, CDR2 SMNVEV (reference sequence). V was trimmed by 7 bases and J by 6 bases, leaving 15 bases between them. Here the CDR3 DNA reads TGTGCCAGCAAAGAAGAGGGTTGGGATGAAAAACTGTTTTTT. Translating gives CASKEEGWDEKLFF.

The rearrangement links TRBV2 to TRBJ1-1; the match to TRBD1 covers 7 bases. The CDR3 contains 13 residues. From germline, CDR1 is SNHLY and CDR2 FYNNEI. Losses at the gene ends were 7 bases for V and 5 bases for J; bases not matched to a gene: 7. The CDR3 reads CASIVRGRTEAFF. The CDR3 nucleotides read TGTGCCAGCATTGTCAGGGGGAGGACTGAAGCTTTCTTT.

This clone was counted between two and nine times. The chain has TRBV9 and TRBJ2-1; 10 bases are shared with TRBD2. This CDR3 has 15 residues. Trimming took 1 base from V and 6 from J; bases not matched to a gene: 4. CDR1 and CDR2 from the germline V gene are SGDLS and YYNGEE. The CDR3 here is CASSVSSGGFNEQFF. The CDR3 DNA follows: TGTGCCAGCAGCGTATCTAGCGGGGGCTTCAATGAGCAGTTCTTC.

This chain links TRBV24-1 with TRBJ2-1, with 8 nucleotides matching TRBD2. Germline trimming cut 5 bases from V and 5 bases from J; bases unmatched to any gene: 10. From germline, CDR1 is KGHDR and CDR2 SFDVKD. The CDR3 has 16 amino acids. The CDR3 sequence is CATSAPDTGGNNEQFF. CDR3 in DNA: TGTGCCACCAGTGCCCCCGACACGGGAGGGAACAATGAGCAGTTCTTC.

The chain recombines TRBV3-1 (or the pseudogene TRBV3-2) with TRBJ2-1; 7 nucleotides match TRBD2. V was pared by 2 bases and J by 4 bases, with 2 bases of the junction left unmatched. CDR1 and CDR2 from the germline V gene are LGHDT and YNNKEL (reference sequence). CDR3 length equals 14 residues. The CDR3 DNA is TGTGCCAGCAGCCAACTAGCGGTTTACAATGAGCAGTTCTTC. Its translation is CASSQLAVYNEQFF.

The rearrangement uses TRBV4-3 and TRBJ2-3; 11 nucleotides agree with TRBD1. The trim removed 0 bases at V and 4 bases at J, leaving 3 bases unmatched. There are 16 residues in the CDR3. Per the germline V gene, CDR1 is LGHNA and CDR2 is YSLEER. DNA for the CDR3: TGCGCCAGCAGCCAAGATCCGGGACAGGGGGCAGATACGCAGTATTTT. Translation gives CASSQDPGQGADTQYF.

The CDR3: CASSQRVYNEQFF. The CDR3 region has the DNA TGCGCCAGCAGCCAACGGGTCTACAATGAGCAGTTCTTC. The chain joins TRBV4-1 to TRBJ2-1; no clear D. The CDR3 is 13 residues long. V was cut by 2 bases and J by 3 bases, with 5 bases left in between. Germline CDR1 reads MGHRA; CDR2 reads YSYEKL.

DNA for the CDR3: TGCGCCAGCAGCCAAGATGCAGGGCAGGTTGGGACTGAAGCTTTCTTT. Its protein is CASSQDAGQVGTEAFF. The chain is built from TRBV4-1 and TRBJ1-1; maybe TRBD1 (5 bases). V gave up 0 bases and J gave up 5 bases, with 16 bases separating them. CDR3 length: 16 amino acids. Germline-derived CDR1 and CDR2 are MGHRA and YSYEKL.

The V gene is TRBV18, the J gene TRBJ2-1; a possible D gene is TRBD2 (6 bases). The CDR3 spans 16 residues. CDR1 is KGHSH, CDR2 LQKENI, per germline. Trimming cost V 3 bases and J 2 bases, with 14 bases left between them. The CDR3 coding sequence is TGTGCCAGCTCACCCCGCGGGGATTTGACCTACAATGAGCAGTTCTTC. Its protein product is CASSPRGDLTYNEQFF.

The CDR3 loop reads CASSFRGLYGYTF. The CDR3 bases are TGTGCCAGCAGTTTTAGGGGGCTTTATGGCTACACCTTC. V and J are TRBV28 and TRBJ1-2, with 7 positions matching TRBD1. CDR3 length: 13 residues. Germline V lookup: CDR1 MDHEN, CDR2 SYDVKM. Unmatched junction bases numbered 3, after V lost 3 bases and J lost 5 bases.

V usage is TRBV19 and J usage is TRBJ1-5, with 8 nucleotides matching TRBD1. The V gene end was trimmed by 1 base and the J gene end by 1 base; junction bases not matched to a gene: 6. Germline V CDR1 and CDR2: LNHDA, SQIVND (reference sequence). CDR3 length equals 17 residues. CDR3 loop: CASSIVQQGGSNQPQHF. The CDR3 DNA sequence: TGTGCCAGTAGTATAGTCCAACAGGGGGGAAGCAATCAGCCCCAGCATTTT.

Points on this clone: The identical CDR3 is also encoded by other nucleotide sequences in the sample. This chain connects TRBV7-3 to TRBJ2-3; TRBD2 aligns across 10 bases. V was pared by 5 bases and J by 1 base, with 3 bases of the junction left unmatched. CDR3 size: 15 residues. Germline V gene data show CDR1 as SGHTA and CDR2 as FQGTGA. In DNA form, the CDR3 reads TGTGCCAGCAGCCCGGGGACTAGCGGCACAGATACGCAGTATTTT. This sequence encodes CASSPGTSGTDTQYF.

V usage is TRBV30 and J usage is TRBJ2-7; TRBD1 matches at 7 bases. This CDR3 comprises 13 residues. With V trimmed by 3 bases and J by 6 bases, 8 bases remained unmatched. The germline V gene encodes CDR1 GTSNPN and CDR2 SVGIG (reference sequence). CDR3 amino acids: CAWSQRGLGEQYF. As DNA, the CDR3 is TGTGCCTGGAGCCAGAGGGGGCTTGGCGAGCAGTACTTC.